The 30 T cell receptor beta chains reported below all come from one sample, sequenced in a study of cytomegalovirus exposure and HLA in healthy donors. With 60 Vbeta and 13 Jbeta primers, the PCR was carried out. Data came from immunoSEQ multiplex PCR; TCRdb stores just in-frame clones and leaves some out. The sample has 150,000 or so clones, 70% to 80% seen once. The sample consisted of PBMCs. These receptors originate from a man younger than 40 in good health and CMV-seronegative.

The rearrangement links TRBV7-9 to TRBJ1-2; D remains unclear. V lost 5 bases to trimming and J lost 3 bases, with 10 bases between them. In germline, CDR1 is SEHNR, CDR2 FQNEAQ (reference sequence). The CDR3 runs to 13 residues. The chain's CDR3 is CASSPGEDYGYTF. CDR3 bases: TGTGCCAGCAGCCCTGGGGAGGACTATGGCTACACCTTC.

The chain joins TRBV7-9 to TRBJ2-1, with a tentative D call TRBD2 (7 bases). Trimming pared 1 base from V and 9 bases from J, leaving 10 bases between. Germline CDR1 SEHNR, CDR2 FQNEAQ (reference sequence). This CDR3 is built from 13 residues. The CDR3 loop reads CASSLEGGFEQFF. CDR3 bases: TGTGCCAGCAGCTTAGAGGGGGGGTTTGAGCAGTTCTTC. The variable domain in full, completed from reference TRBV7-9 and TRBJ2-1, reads DTGVSQNPRHKITKRGQNVTFRCDPISEHNRLYWYRQTLGQGPEFLTYFQNEAQLEKSRLLSDRFSAERPKGSFSTLEIQRTEQGDSAMYLCASSLEGGFEQFFGPGTRLTVL.

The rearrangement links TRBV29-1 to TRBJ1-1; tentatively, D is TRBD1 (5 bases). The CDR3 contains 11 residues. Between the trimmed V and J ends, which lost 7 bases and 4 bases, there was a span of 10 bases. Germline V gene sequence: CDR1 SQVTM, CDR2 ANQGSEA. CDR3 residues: CSEKTVTEAFF. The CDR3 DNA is TGCAGCGAGAAGACAGTCACTGAAGCTTTCTTT. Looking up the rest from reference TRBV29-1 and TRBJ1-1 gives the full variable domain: SAVISQKPSRDICQRGTSLTIQCQVDSQVTMMFWYRQQPGQSLTLIATANQGSEATYESGFVIDKFPISRPNLTFSTLTVSNMSPEDSSIYLCSEKTVTEAFFGQGTRLTVV.

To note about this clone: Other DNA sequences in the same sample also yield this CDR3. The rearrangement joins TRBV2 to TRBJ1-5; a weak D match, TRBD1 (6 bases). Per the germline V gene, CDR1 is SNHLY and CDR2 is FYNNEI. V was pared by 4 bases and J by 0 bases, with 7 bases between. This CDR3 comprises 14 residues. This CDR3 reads CASSVQGSNQPQHF. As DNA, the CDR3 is TGTGCCAGCAGTGTACAGGGTAGCAATCAGCCCCAGCATTTT.

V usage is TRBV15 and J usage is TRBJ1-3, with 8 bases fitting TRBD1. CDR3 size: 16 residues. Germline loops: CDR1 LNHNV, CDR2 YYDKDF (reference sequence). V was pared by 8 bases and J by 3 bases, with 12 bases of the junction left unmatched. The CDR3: CATSHGTGRSGNTIYF. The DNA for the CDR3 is TGTGCCACCTCCCACGGGACAGGAAGAAGTGGAAACACCATATATTTT.

CDR3 nucleotide sequence: TGTGCCAGCAGCTTAACGAGGGACAGGACCTACGAGCAGTACTTC. Its translation is CASSLTRDRTYEQYF. The chain uses TRBV7-2 and TRBJ2-5; TRBD1 agrees at 8 bases. The closer fit of TRBJ2-7 to the DNA end suggests the J call may be wrong. The CDR3 is made up of 15 amino acids. Germline V CDR1 and CDR2: SGHTA, FQGNSA.

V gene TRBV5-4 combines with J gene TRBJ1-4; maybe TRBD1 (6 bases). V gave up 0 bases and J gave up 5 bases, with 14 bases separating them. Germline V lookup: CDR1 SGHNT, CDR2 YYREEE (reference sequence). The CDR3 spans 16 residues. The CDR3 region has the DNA TGTGCCAGCAGCTTGGCCGGGGGGCCAGAGAATGAAAAACTGTTTTTT. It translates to CASSLAGGPENEKLFF.

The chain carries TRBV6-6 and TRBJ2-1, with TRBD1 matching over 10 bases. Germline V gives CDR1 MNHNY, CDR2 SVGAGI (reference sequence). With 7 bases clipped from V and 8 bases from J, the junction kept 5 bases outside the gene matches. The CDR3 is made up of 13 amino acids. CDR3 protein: CASTRQGAYEQFF. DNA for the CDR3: TGTGCCAGCACCCGACAGGGGGCGTATGAGCAGTTCTTC.

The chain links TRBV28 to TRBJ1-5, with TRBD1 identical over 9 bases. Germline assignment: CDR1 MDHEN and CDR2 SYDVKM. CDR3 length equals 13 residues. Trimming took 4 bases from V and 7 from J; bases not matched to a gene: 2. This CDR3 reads CASSSDRGQPQHF. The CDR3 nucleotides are TGTGCCAGCAGTTCGGACAGGGGACAGCCCCAGCATTTT.

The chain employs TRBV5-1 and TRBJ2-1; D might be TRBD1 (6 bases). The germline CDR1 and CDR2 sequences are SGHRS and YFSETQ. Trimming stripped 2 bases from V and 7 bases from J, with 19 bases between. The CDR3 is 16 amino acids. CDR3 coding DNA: TGCGCCAGCAGCTTTCCGGGACACTTTAATAGAAATGAGCAGTTCTTC. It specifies CASSFPGHFNRNEQFF.

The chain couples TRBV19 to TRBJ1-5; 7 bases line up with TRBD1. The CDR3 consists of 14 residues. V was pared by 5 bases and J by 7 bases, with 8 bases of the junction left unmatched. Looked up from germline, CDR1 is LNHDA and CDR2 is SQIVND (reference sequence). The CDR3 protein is CASSRQGEVQPQHF. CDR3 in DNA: TGTGCCAGTAGTCGACAGGGTGAGGTCCAGCCCCAGCATTTT.

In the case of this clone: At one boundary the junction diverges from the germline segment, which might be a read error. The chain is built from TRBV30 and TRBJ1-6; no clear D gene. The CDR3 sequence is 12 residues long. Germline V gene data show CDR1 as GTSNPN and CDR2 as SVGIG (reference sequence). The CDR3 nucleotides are TGTGCCTGGAGCGAGGGAAATTCACCCCTCAACTTT. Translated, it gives CAWSEGNSPLNF.

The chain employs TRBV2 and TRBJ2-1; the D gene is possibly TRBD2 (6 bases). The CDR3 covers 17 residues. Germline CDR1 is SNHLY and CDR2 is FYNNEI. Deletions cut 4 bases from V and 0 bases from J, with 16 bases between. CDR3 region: CASSVGPHGSSYNEQFF. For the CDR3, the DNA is TGTGCCAGCAGTGTAGGGCCACACGGGAGCTCCTACAATGAGCAGTTCTTC.

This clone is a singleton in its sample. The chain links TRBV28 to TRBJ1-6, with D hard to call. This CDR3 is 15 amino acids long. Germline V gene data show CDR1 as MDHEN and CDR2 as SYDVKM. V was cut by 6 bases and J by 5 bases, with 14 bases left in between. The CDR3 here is CASSPPRADNSPLHF. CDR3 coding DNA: TGTGCCAGCAGCCCTCCGCGGGCAGATAATTCACCCCTCCACTTT. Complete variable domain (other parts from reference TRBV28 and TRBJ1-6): DVKVTQSSRYLVKRTGEKVFLECVQDMDHENMFWYRQDPGLGLRLIYFSYDVKMKEKGDIPEGYSVSREKKERFSLILESASTNQTSMYLCASSPPRADNSPLHFGNGTRLTVT.

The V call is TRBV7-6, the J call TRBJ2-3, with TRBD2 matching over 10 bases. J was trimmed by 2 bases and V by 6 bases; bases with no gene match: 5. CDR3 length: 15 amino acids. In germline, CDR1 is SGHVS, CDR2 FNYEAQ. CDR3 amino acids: CASSWTSGLTDTQYF. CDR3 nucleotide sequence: TGTGCCAGCAGTTGGACTAGCGGCCTCACAGATACGCAGTATTTT.

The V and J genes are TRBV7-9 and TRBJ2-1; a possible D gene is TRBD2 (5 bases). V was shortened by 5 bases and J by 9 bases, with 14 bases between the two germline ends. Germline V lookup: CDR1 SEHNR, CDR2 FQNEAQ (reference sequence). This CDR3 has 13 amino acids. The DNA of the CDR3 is TGTGCCAGCAGCCGGGGTCCGGGCGTTGAGCAGTTCTTC. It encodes CASSRGPGVEQFF.

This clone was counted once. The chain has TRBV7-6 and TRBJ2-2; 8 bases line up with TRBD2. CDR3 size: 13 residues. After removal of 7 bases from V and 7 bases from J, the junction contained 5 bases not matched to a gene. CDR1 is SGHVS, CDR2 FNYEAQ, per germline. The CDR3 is CASTSGGHGELFF. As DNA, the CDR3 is TGTGCCAGCACCTCGGGGGGGCACGGGGAGCTGTTTTTT.

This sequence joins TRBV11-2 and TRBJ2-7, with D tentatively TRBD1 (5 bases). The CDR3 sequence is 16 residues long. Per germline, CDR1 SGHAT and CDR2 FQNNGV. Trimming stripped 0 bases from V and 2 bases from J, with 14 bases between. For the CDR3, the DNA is TGTGCCAGCAGCTTAGAGGGTGCAGGGTTTGCCTACGAGCAGTACTTC. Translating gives CASSLEGAGFAYEQYF.

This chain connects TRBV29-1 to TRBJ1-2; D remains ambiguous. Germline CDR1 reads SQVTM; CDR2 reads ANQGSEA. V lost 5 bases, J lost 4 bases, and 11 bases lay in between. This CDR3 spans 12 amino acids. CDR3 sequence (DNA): TGCAGCGTTATCCCGGGGATCTATGGCTACACCTTC. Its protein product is CSVIPGIYGYTF.

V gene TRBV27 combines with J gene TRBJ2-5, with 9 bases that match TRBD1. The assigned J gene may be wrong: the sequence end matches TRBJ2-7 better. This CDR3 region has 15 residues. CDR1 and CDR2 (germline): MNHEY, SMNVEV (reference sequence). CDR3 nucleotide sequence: TGTGCCAGCAGTTCCGGGACAGGGATTCCCTACGAGCAGTACTTC. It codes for CASSSGTGIPYEQYF.

The CDR3 loop is CATSRVGLAGGLGNEQFF. DNA of the CDR3: TGTGCCACCAGCAGAGTCGGACTAGCGGGGGGCCTGGGGAATGAGCAGTTCTTC. The V call is TRBV15, the J call TRBJ2-1, with 14 bases lining up with TRBD2. CDR3 length equals 18 residues. Germline V lookup: CDR1 LNHNV, CDR2 YYDKDF (reference sequence). Trimming took 1 base from V and 7 from J; bases not matched to a gene: 9.

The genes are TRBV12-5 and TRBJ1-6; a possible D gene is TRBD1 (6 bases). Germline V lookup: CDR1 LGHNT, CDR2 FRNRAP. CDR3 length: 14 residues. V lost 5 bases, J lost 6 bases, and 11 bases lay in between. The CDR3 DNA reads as TGTGCTAGTGGTACTGGACAGAGTAATTCACCCCTCCACTTT. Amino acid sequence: CASGTGQSNSPLHF.

The CDR3 DNA reads TGTGCCAGCAGCTTAGCAACTGACAGGGTATATGGCTACACCTTC. It is translated as CASSLATDRVYGYTF. V gene TRBV7-2 combines with J gene TRBJ1-2; 7 positions match TRBD1. J gave up 5 bases and V 0 bases, and 6 bases lay outside the gene matches. Germline V gene data show CDR1 as SGHTA and CDR2 as FQGNSA. This CDR3 has 15 residues. Full variable domain (rest looked up from reference TRBV7-2 and TRBJ1-2): GAGVSQSPSNKVTEKGKDVELRCDPISGHTALYWYRQSLGQGLEFLIYFQGNSAPDKSGLPSDRFSAERTGGSVSTLTIQRTQQEDSAVYLCASSLATDRVYGYTFGSGTRLTVV.

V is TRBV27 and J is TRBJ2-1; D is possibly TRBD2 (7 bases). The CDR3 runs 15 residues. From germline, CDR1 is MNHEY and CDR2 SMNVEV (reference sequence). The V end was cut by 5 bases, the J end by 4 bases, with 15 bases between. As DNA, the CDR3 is TGTGCCAGCAGTCTCCAGGGGACTACTTACAATGAGCAGTTCTTC. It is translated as CASSLQGTTYNEQFF.

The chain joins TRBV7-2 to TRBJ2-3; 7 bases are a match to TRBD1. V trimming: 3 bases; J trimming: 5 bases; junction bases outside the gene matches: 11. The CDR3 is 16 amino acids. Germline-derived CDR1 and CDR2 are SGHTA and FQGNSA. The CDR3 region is CASSLGQTLSRDTQYF. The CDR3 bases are TGTGCCAGCAGCTTGGGACAGACCTTAAGTAGAGATACGCAGTATTTT.

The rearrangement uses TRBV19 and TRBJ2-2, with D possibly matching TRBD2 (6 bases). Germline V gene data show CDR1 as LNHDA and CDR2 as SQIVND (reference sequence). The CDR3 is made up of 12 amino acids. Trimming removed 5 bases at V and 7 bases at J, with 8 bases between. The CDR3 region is CASSAGHGELFF. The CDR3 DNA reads TGTGCCAGTAGTGCGGGGCACGGGGAGCTGTTTTTT.

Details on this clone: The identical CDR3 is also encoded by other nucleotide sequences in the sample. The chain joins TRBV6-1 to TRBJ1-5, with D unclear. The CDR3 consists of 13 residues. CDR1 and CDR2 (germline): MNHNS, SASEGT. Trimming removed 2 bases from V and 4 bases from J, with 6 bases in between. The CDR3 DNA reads TGTGCCAGCAGTGAACCCGGGAATCAGCCCCAGCATTTT. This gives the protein CASSEPGNQPQHF.

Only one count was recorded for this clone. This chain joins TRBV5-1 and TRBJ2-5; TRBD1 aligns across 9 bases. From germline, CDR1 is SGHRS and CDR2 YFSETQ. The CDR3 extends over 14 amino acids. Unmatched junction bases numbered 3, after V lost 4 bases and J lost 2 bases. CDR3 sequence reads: CASSTQGAQETQYF. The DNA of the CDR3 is TGCGCCAGCAGCACACAGGGGGCTCAAGAGACCCAGTACTTC.

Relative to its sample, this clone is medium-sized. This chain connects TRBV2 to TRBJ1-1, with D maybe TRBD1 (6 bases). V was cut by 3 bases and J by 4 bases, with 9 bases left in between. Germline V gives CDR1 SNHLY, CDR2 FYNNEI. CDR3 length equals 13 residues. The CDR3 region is CASSEGAATEAFF. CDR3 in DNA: TGTGCCAGCAGTGAGGGGGCCGCCACTGAAGCTTTCTTT.

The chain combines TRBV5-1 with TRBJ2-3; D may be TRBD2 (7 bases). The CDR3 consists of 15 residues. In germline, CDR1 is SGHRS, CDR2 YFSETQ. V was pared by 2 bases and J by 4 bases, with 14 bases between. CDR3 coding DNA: TGCGCCAGCAGCTTAGGGGGGGTTTATGCAGATACGCAGTATTTT. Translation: CASSLGGVYADTQYF.